The 30 T cell receptor beta chains below all came from one sample that was sequenced in a study of T cell responses to AZD1222 COVID-19 vaccine. Method: immunoSEQ multiplex PCR; TCRdb's copy keeps in-frame clones and lacks some. The sample contains roughly 130,000 clones, around 84% of which appear only once. The material was peripheral blood, obtained on day 0 of AZD1222 vaccination. These TCRs come from an adult in good health.

The CDR3 reads CASSYSQGYNEQFF. The CDR3 DNA reads TGTGCCAGCAGTTACTCTCAGGGTTACAATGAGCAGTTCTTC. V and J are TRBV6-2 or TRBV6-3 and TRBJ2-1; D might be TRBD1 (5 bases). Trimming took 0 bases from V and 4 from J, leaving 7 bases between them. The CDR3 runs 14 residues. Germline assignment: CDR1 MNHEY and CDR2 SVGEGT.

The J gene is TRBJ1-6, the V gene TRBV4-3; no reliable D call. The germline CDR1 and CDR2 sequences are LGHNA and YSLEER. The CDR3 consists of 17 residues. Trimming took 1 base from V and 3 from J, leaving 13 bases between them. The CDR3 nucleotides are TGCGCCAGCAGCCAAGCTCTTGGGGAAATCTATAATTCACCCCTCCACTTT. Residues: CASSQALGEIYNSPLHF.

The CDR3 sequence is CASKGTGGEKLFF. The CDR3 DNA reads TGTGCCAGCAAAGGGACAGGGGGGGAAAAACTGTTTTTT. The rearrangement links TRBV6-6 to TRBJ1-4; 11 nucleotides match TRBD1. The junction had 3 bases not matched to a gene; V was cut back by 7 bases and J by 8 bases. Germline values: CDR1 MNHNY, CDR2 SVGAGI (reference sequence). The CDR3 spans 13 residues.

The chain uses TRBV5-1 and TRBJ2-1; D possibly matches TRBD1 or TRBD2 (5 bases each). This CDR3 comprises 18 residues. V lost 0 bases and J lost 11, with 27 bases in between. Germline V lookup: CDR1 SGHRS, CDR2 YFSETQ. CDR3 sequence (DNA): TGCGCCAGCAGCTTGGCCAAGATCCTCCGGGGCGCTTGGGGGAAGCAGTTCTTC. Amino acid sequence: CASSLAKILRGAWGKQFF.

This clone was seen a few times. The chain is built from TRBV4-2 and TRBJ1-5; D uncertain. CDR3 length: 15 residues. Trimming removed 0 bases from V and 0 bases from J, with 6 bases in between. In germline, CDR1 is LGHNA, CDR2 YNFKEQ. The CDR3 DNA sequence: TGTGCCAGCAGCCAAGACAGAAATAGCAATCAGCCCCAGCATTTT. Its protein product is CASSQDRNSNQPQHF.

The V and J genes are TRBV6-5 and TRBJ2-1, with unresolved D. The germline V gene has CDR1 MNHEY and CDR2 SVGAGI. The CDR3 has 15 amino acids. The V and J ends lost 2 bases and 5 bases respectively, with 13 bases between them. The CDR3 region is CASSYNRYANNEQFF. The CDR3 DNA is TGTGCCAGCAGTTACAATCGGTACGCCAACAATGAGCAGTTCTTC.

This sequence joins TRBV19 and TRBJ1-1; D call uncertain. Germline CDR1 is LNHDA and CDR2 is SQIVND (reference sequence). Trimming removed 4 bases from V and 7 bases from J, with 7 bases in between. The CDR3 loop spans 11 amino acids. CDR3 in DNA: TGTGCCAGTAGTACCGGGTATGAAGCTTTCTTT. Protein: CASSTGYEAFF.

The rearrangement joins TRBV2 to TRBJ1-6; a possible D gene is TRBD1 (5 bases). CDR1 SNHLY and CDR2 FYNNEI come from the germline V gene. V lost 11 bases and J lost 10, with 18 bases in between. The CDR3 loop spans 13 amino acids. The CDR3 protein is CARSGTGDSPLHF. DNA of the CDR3: TGTGCCCGCTCCGGGACGGGAGACTCACCCCTCCACTTT.

The rearrangement joins TRBV29-1 to TRBJ2-1; 9 positions match TRBD2. The germline V gene encodes CDR1 SQVTM and CDR2 ANQGSEA. The CDR3 extends over 14 amino acids. The V and J ends lost 4 bases and 9 bases, in that order; junction bases with no gene match: 10. CDR3 sequence reads: CSVVGSGRFGEQFF. Here the CDR3 DNA reads TGCAGCGTTGTTGGTAGCGGGAGATTCGGTGAGCAGTTCTTC.

This sequence joins TRBV25-1 and TRBJ1-1; 7 bases map to TRBD1. The CDR3 contains 16 residues. The V segment lost 3 bases and the J segment 5 bases; nucleotides outside the gene matches: 12. Germline V gene data show CDR1 as MGHDK and CDR2 as SYGVNS. DNA for the CDR3: TGTGCCAGCAGTGAGTTTACAGGGGAAATGAGAACTGAAGCTTTCTTT. Translating it yields CASSEFTGEMRTEAFF.

The chain has TRBV7-3 and TRBJ2-2; TRBD1 is a possible D gene (6 bases). In germline, CDR1 is SGHTA, CDR2 FQGTGA. The V gene lost 5 bases and the J gene lost 3 bases, with 16 bases spanning the gap. This CDR3 is 16 amino acids long. This chain's CDR3 is CASSLRQVEDTGELFF. CDR3 in DNA: TGTGCCAGCAGCCTACGACAGGTTGAGGACACCGGGGAGCTGTTTTTT.

In its sample, this clone was seen a few times. The CDR3 sequence: CASSASANNEQFF. In DNA, the CDR3 is TGTGCCAGCAGTGCTAGCGCGAACAATGAGCAGTTCTTC. This rearrangement joins TRBV6-4 to TRBJ2-1; possibly TRBD2 for D (6 bases). This CDR3 is built from 13 residues. The V end lost 4 bases, the J end lost 5 bases, and 9 bases lay between the germline ends. Looked up from germline, CDR1 is MRHNA and CDR2 is SNTAGT.

The J gene is TRBJ1-4, the V gene TRBV2; D remains unclear. V lost 7 bases and J lost 5, with 14 bases in between. This CDR3 has 14 amino acids. Germline CDR1 SNHLY, CDR2 FYNNEI. The CDR3 DNA is TGTGCCAGCAATTCGAGGGTTGGCAATGAAAAACTGTTTTTT. Translating gives CASNSRVGNEKLFF.

The chain uses TRBV6-4 and TRBJ1-4; D is possibly TRBD1 (5 bases). Germline-derived CDR1 and CDR2 are MRHNA and SNTAGT. The CDR3 runs 14 residues. Trimming cost V 10 bases and J 8 bases, with 20 bases left between them. CDR3 loop: CATGWGSHYEKLFF. The CDR3 nucleotides read TGTGCCACCGGCTGGGGGTCCCACTACGAAAAACTGTTTTTT.

The rearrangement links TRBV28 to TRBJ1-2, with TRBD1 identical over 8 bases. Germline V gives CDR1 MDHEN, CDR2 SYDVKM. V was clipped by 6 bases and J by 8 bases; unmatched bases: 8. This CDR3 spans 13 amino acids. The CDR3 nucleotides are TGTGCCAGCAGGGACAGGGTGGTGAGGGGCTACACCTTC. It is translated as CASRDRVVRGYTF.

The chain employs TRBV9 and TRBJ1-1; 7 positions agree with TRBD1. CDR3 length: 14 residues. Per the germline V gene, CDR1 is SGDLS and CDR2 is YYNGEE. Trimming removed 6 bases from V and 3 bases from J; junction bases left unmatched: 8. The CDR3 sequence: CASTNEGADTEAFF. The CDR3 region has the DNA TGTGCCAGCACCAACGAGGGGGCGGACACTGAAGCTTTCTTT.

The V gene is TRBV5-1, the J gene TRBJ2-6; no reliable D call. With 2 bases removed from V and 0 bases from J, the gap between germline ends came to 9 bases. This CDR3 spans 16 amino acids. Germline V gene sequence: CDR1 SGHRS, CDR2 YFSETQ. The DNA for the CDR3 is TGCGCCAGCAGCTTAAGGTTTGGCTCTGGGGCCAACGTCCTGACTTTC. Protein product: CASSLRFGSGANVLTF.

The chain joins TRBV3-1 (or the pseudogene TRBV3-2) to TRBJ1-6, with 9 bases aligning to TRBD1. The CDR3 is made up of 15 amino acids. CDR1 is LGHDT and CDR2 is YNNKEL in the germline V gene (reference sequence). Trimming removed 5 bases from V and 7 bases from J; junction bases left unmatched: 6. CDR3: CASSKRTGDNSPLHF. In nucleotides, the CDR3 is TGTGCCAGCAGCAAACGGACAGGGGACAATTCACCCCTCCACTTT.

The chain couples TRBV7-3 to TRBJ1-2, with D unclear. The length of the CDR3 is 14 residues. V was clipped by 5 bases and J by 6 bases, with 16 bases between them. The germline V gene has CDR1 SGHTA and CDR2 FQGTGA. CDR3 amino acids: CASSPSGGNHGYTF. In DNA form, the CDR3 reads TGTGCCAGCAGCCCTTCCGGCGGTAATCATGGCTACACCTTC.

The V call is TRBV11-2, the J call TRBJ1-1; D is uncertain. V was pared by 4 bases and J by 0 bases, with 12 bases between. The CDR3 contains 15 residues. CDR1 and CDR2 from the germline V gene are SGHAT and FQNNGV. The CDR3 DNA follows: TGTGCCAGCAGCTCGAGGACGGGGATGAACACTGAAGCTTTCTTT. It translates to CASSSRTGMNTEAFF. Filled out from reference TRBV11-2 and TRBJ1-1, the complete variable domain reads EAGVAQSPRYKIIEKRQSVAFWCNPISGHATLYWYQQILGQGPKLLIQFQNNGVVDDSQLPKDRFSAERLKGVDSTLKIQPAKLEDSAVYLCASSSRTGMNTEAFFGQGTRLTVV.

This rearrangement joins TRBV9 to TRBJ1-1; D uncertain. The CDR3 has 14 residues. V was pared by 2 bases and J by 1 base, with 9 bases between. CDR1 and CDR2 from the germline V gene are SGDLS and YYNGEE. The CDR3 protein is CASSVWAQNTEAFF. The CDR3 nucleotides read TGTGCCAGCAGCGTCTGGGCACAGAACACTGAAGCTTTCTTT.

V gene TRBV30 combines with J gene TRBJ2-7, with a possible D match to TRBD2 (5 bases). Trimming took off 2 bases at V and 1 base at J, with 12 bases between the two ends. The CDR3 consists of 14 residues. Germline-derived CDR1 and CDR2 are GTSNPN and SVGIG (reference sequence). The CDR3 region is CAWSPLLDSYEQYF. The CDR3 nucleotides are TGTGCCTGGAGTCCGTTACTAGATTCCTACGAGCAGTACTTC.

V gene TRBV30 combines with J gene TRBJ2-7; a possible D gene is TRBD2 (6 bases). The germline gives CDR1 GTSNPN, CDR2 SVGIG (reference sequence). Trimming removed 0 bases from V and 1 base from J, with 10 bases in between. The CDR3 length is 14 residues. CDR3 nucleotide sequence: TGTGCCTGGAGTGTGGGCGGGGCTTCCTACGAGCAGTACTTC. This sequence encodes CAWSVGGASYEQYF.

The chain couples TRBV7-8 to TRBJ1-2; TRBD1 matches 9 bases. The CDR3 is 16 residues long. Germline V gives CDR1 SGHVS, CDR2 FQNEAQ. V lost 1 base to trimming and J lost 2 bases; unmatched junction nucleotides: 5. Here the CDR3 DNA reads TGTGCCAGCAGCTTAGAGGGACAGGGACTAAACTATGGCTACACCTTC. This gives the protein CASSLEGQGLNYGYTF. Variable domain in full (rest from reference TRBV7-8 and TRBJ1-2): GAGVSQSPRYKVAKRGQDVALRCDPISGHVSLFWYQQALGQGPEFLTYFQNEAQLDKSGLPSDRFFAERPEGSVSTLKIQRTQQEDSAVYLCASSLEGQGLNYGYTFGSGTRLTVV.

There are a few counts of this clone. J is TRBJ1-5 and V is TRBV19; D gene uncertain. The CDR3 is made up of 15 amino acids. The germline V and J ends were trimmed by 0 bases and 5 bases, with 11 bases remaining between them. CDR1 is LNHDA and CDR2 is SQIVND in the germline V gene (reference sequence). CDR3 nucleotide sequence: TGTGCCAGTAGTATAGATCGGGCAGGTTATCAGCCCCAGCATTTT. It translates to CASSIDRAGYQPQHF.

This chain uses TRBV2 with TRBJ2-7; D tentatively reads TRBD1 or TRBD2 (5 bases each). Germline CDR1 SNHLY, CDR2 FYNNEI. This CDR3 has 16 residues. V shed 6 bases and J shed 4 bases, with 22 bases lying between them. CDR3 in amino acids: CASSFSGTANPYEQYF. CDR3 in DNA: TGTGCCAGCAGCTTCTCGGGGACGGCGAACCCATACGAGCAGTACTTC.

The V and J genes are TRBV7-6 and TRBJ2-5; tentative D call: TRBD1 (5 bases). CDR1 and CDR2 from the germline V gene are SGHVS and FNYEAQ. CDR3 size: 14 residues. V was cut by 5 bases and J by 1 base, with 11 bases left in between. The CDR3 region has the DNA TGTGCCAGCAGCAGGGGCGCTGTCCAAGAGACCCAGTACTTC. Residues: CASSRGAVQETQYF.

The rearrangement uses TRBV6-5 and TRBJ1-5; D is ambiguous. The CDR3 is 15 residues long. V was shortened by 6 bases and J by 2 bases, with 14 bases between the two germline ends. Per the germline V gene, CDR1 is MNHEY and CDR2 is SVGAGI. The CDR3 is CASREKVWGNQPQHF. DNA for the CDR3: TGTGCCAGCAGAGAGAAAGTTTGGGGCAATCAGCCCCAGCATTTT.

The chain carries TRBV7-9 and TRBJ1-3; TRBD1 aligns across 10 bases. V dropped 11 bases and J dropped 6; count of bases not matched to a gene: 7. The CDR3 has 13 residues. Germline values: CDR1 SEHNR, CDR2 FQNEAQ (reference sequence). CDR3 DNA: TGTGCCGGAAGACAGGGGGCAGAAAACACCATATATTTT. As protein: CAGRQGAENTIYF.

As DNA, the CDR3 is TGTGCCAGTACGGTAACCTTCAGATTTACCACTGAAGCTTTCTTT. This codes for CASTVTFRFTTEAFF. The V gene is TRBV19, the J gene TRBJ1-1; D remains ambiguous. Looked up from germline, CDR1 is LNHDA and CDR2 is SQIVND (reference sequence). The CDR3 is made up of 15 amino acids. Trimming took off 7 bases at V and 4 bases at J, with 19 bases between the two ends.